These 24 T cell receptor beta chains share one sample of origin, sequenced in a study of shared clonotypes between healthy human individuals. Generated by immunoSEQ multiplex PCR, the TCRdb table keeps only in-frame clones and is missing some. The repertoire holds some 200,000 clones, approximately 62% seen once, with around 9.3% in the top ten. Source material: memory CD4+ T cells sorted from blood. As for subset: CD45RA-negative fraction. The receptor set was obtained from a young man in good health.

CDR3 in amino acids: CAWSKKGVGEQYF. CDR3 DNA: TGTGCCTGGAGTAAGAAGGGGGTGGGGGAGCAGTACTTC. The V call is TRBV30, the J call TRBJ2-7, with D possibly TRBD1 on 6 matching bases. This CDR3 has 13 amino acids. CDR1 and CDR2 from the germline V gene are GTSNPN and SVGIG (reference sequence). Trimming took 2 bases from V and 7 from J, leaving 15 bases between them.

The chain recombines TRBV30 with TRBJ1-5; maybe TRBD1 (5 bases). The V and J ends lost 2 bases and 6 bases respectively, with 23 bases between them. Germline lookup yields CDR1 GTSNPN and CDR2 SVGIG (reference sequence). The CDR3 sequence is 17 residues long. The CDR3 DNA reads as TGTGCCTGGAGTATATCGCGCGGCAGGGAGATTTCTCAGCCCCAGCATTTT. Protein sequence: CAWSISRGREISQPQHF.

The rearrangement uses TRBV27 and TRBJ1-2; no clear D gene. The CDR3 sequence is 13 residues long. Germline CDR1 and CDR2: MNHEY and SMNVEV (reference sequence). The V end lost 5 bases, the J end lost 0 bases, and 7 bases lay between the germline ends. CDR3 in DNA: TGTGCCAGCAGTCCTTATACTAACTATGGCTACACCTTC. This codes for CASSPYTNYGYTF.

This clone was observed at least ten times. The chain links TRBV14 to TRBJ1-3; D gene unclear. The CDR3 totals 13 residues. Between the trimmed V and J ends, which lost 4 bases and 9 bases, there was a span of 13 bases. Germline V gene data show CDR1 as SGHDN and CDR2 as FVKESK. DNA of the CDR3: TGTGCCAGCAGCCTGACCGGACGCAGCACCATATATTTT. Protein sequence: CASSLTGRSTIYF.

The V call is TRBV11-2, the J call TRBJ2-2; 9 bases are shared with TRBD2. Trimming at V came to 1 base and at J to 3 bases, leaving 3 bases not matched to a gene. This CDR3 has 16 residues. CDR1 and CDR2 from the germline V gene are SGHAT and FQNNGV. The DNA of the CDR3 is TGTGCCAGCAGCTTAGGGGGCGGGAGGGACACCGGGGAGCTGTTTTTT. This translates into CASSLGGGRDTGELFF.

The rearrangement joins TRBV5-1 to TRBJ2-7, with 7 positions matching TRBD1. This CDR3 spans 13 amino acids. Germline V gives CDR1 SGHRS, CDR2 YFSETQ. The ends lost 2 bases at V and 6 bases at J; junction bases unmatched: 5. The CDR3 loop is CASSFGTASEQYF. CDR3 DNA sequence: TGCGCCAGCAGCTTCGGGACAGCTTCCGAGCAGTACTTC.

The chain uses TRBV11-3 and TRBJ1-5; 10 bases are a match to TRBD1. The J segment lost 3 bases and the V segment lost 0 bases, leaving 8 bases of the junction unmatched. Looked up from germline, CDR1 is SGHNT and CDR2 is YENEEA. The CDR3 runs 18 residues. CDR3 loop: CASSLDSGTGANNQPQHF. The CDR3, as DNA: TGTGCCAGCAGCTTAGATTCGGGGACAGGGGCTAACAATCAGCCCCAGCATTTT.

This clone was seen only a few times. The chain joins TRBV5-1 to TRBJ2-7; D not resolved. CDR1 is SGHRS and CDR2 is YFSETQ in the germline V gene. V lost 0 bases and J lost 0, with 4 bases in between. This CDR3 is built from 13 residues. DNA of the CDR3: TGCGCCAGCAGCTTGGCCCCCTCCTACGAGCAGTACTTC. Its protein is CASSLAPSYEQYF.

This clone appeared a few times. The chain carries TRBV9 and TRBJ2-3; 11 bases match TRBD1. The junction had 5 bases not matched to a gene; V was cut back by 3 bases and J by 5 bases. Germline values: CDR1 SGDLS, CDR2 YYNGEE. The CDR3 spans 15 residues. Written as DNA, the CDR3 is TGTGCCAGCAGCGGCCGGGACAGGGGGGGAGATACGCAGTATTTT. It codes for CASSGRDRGGDTQYF. Using reference TRBV9 and TRBJ2-3 for the parts outside the CDR3, the full variable domain is DSGVTQTPKHLITATGQRVTLRCSPRSGDLSVYWYQQSLDQGLQFLIQYYNGEERAKGNILERFSAQQFPDLHSELNLSSLELGDSALYFCASSGRDRGGDTQYFGPGTRLTVL.

The chain carries TRBV27 and TRBJ1-1; D is unclear. Germline V CDR1 and CDR2: MNHEY, SMNVEV (reference sequence). V was shortened by 7 bases and J by 1 base, with 22 bases between the two germline ends. CDR3 length: 17 residues. The chain's CDR3 is CASILTGVITGNTEAFF. In nucleotides, the CDR3 is TGTGCCAGCATACTAACCGGGGTAATCACGGGGAACACTGAAGCTTTCTTT.

This clone has only one observation. The gene calls are TRBV15 and TRBJ1-5; tentative D call: TRBD1 (5 bases). In germline, CDR1 is LNHNV, CDR2 YYDKDF (reference sequence). The CDR3 contains 13 residues. Trimming removed 6 bases at V and 5 bases at J, with 11 bases between. The CDR3 bases are TGTGCCACCAGTTTGGGGCCTTATCAGCCCCAGCATTTT. Its translation: CATSLGPYQPQHF.

V gene TRBV18 combines with J gene TRBJ2-3; 9 positions match TRBD1. The germline CDR1 and CDR2 sequences are KGHSH and LQKENI. Trimming at V came to 3 bases and at J to 6 bases, leaving 19 bases not matched to a gene. The CDR3 spans 19 residues. DNA of the CDR3: TGTGCCAGCTCACCGACAAAAAGGGACAGGGATACTAGCCGGGATACGCAGTATTTT. This gives the protein CASSPTKRDRDTSRDTQYF.

The chain links TRBV20-1 to TRBJ2-5; D call uncertain. CDR3 length equals 10 residues. Germline V CDR1 and CDR2: DFQATT, SNEGSKA (reference sequence). Trimming removed 3 bases from V and 5 bases from J, with 4 bases in between. This CDR3 is CSASFETQYF. The CDR3 DNA reads as TGCAGTGCTAGTTTCGAGACCCAGTACTTC.

V and J are TRBV6-1 and TRBJ2-3; D is tentatively TRBD1 or TRBD2 (5 bases each). The CDR3 runs to 15 residues. Trimming cost V 6 bases and J 5 bases, with 18 bases left between them. Germline V CDR1 and CDR2: MNHNS, SASEGT. This CDR3 reads CASSRPAGRGDTQYF. The CDR3 DNA sequence: TGTGCCAGCAGCCGTCCGGCAGGGAGAGGAGATACGCAGTATTTT.

This chain connects TRBV5-6 to TRBJ2-5; unclear D gene. Deletions cut 0 bases from V and 5 bases from J, with 2 bases between. The CDR3 covers 11 residues. Germline lookup yields CDR1 SGHDT and CDR2 YYEEEE. The CDR3 sequence: CASSLDETQYF. The CDR3 bases are TGTGCCAGCAGCTTGGATGAGACCCAGTACTTC.

This chain connects TRBV25-1 to TRBJ1-2; D uncertain. Trimming shortened V by 3 bases and J by 7 bases, and 15 bases separated the two germline ends. Germline lookup yields CDR1 MGHDK and CDR2 SYGVNS. The length of the CDR3 is 14 residues. In DNA, the CDR3 is TGTGCCAGCAGTGATCAAGGGTCTTTCGCTGGCTACACCTTC. Its translation is CASSDQGSFAGYTF.

V usage is TRBV25-1 and J usage is TRBJ2-7, with 7 positions matching TRBD1. The CDR3 sequence is 13 residues long. The germline V gene has CDR1 MGHDK and CDR2 SYGVNS. Trimming cost V 3 bases and J 7 bases; bases outside gene matches: 6. CDR3 nucleotide sequence: TGTGCCAGCAGTGACCGACAGGGAGATGAGCAGTACTTC. This sequence encodes CASSDRQGDEQYF.

In DNA form, the CDR3 reads TGTGCCACCAGCCTCTCCACGTGGGGACAACCTTACGAGCAGTACTTC. This encodes CATSLSTWGQPYEQYF. The chain joins TRBV15 to TRBJ2-7; D possibly corresponds to TRBD1 (6 bases). Germline CDR1 and CDR2: LNHNV and YYDKDF (reference sequence). The CDR3 sequence is 16 residues long. V gave up 5 bases and J gave up 4 bases, with 21 bases separating them.

On this clone itself: Germline is not matched at one junction end, which may reflect a read error. The identical CDR3 is also encoded by other nucleotide sequences in the sample. The chain couples TRBV20-1 to TRBJ2-3; possibly TRBD1 for D (6 bases). The CDR3 totals 11 residues. CDR1 and CDR2 (germline): DFQATT, SNEGSKA (reference sequence). The CDR3 nucleotides read TGCAGTGCCAGAGGGGGAGATACGCAGTATTTT. It translates to CSARGGDTQYF.

The V and J genes are TRBV7-2 and TRBJ2-2; 12 bases map to TRBD2. Losses at the gene ends were 8 bases for V and 7 bases for J; bases not matched to a gene: 8. Looked up from germline, CDR1 is SGHTA and CDR2 is FQGNSA. This CDR3 has 15 residues. CDR3 amino acids: CASGSRLAGVGELFF. CDR3 coding DNA: TGTGCCAGCGGGAGCCGACTAGCGGGAGTCGGGGAGCTGTTTTTT.

The rearrangement joins TRBV28 to TRBJ2-7, with 7 bases identical to TRBD2. CDR1 MDHEN and CDR2 SYDVKM come from the germline V gene. This CDR3 region has 16 residues. V trimming: 3 bases; J trimming: 2 bases; junction bases outside the gene matches: 10. CDR3 sequence: CASSFAGSSGTYEQYF. DNA of the CDR3: TGTGCCAGCAGTTTCGCCGGGTCTAGCGGCACCTACGAGCAGTACTTC.

The chain recombines TRBV7-2 with TRBJ1-1; possibly TRBD1 for D (5 bases). Germline V gene data show CDR1 as SGHTA and CDR2 as FQGNSA. CDR3 length equals 13 residues. The ends were cut back, 5 bases at V and 1 base at J, with 8 bases in the middle. The CDR3 DNA is TGTGCCAGCAGCCGGGACGGGAACACTGAAGCTTTCTTT. It translates to CASSRDGNTEAFF.

CDR3 sequence (DNA): TGTGCCAGCAGCTTAGACGGTATGAGCACAGATACGCAGTATTTT. Protein: CASSLDGMSTDTQYF. J is TRBJ2-3 and V is TRBV5-8, with unresolved D. CDR1 and CDR2 from the germline V gene are SGHTS and YDEGEE. With 2 bases removed from V and 0 bases from J, the gap between germline ends came to 10 bases. The CDR3 length is 15 residues. Full variable domain (missing parts from reference TRBV5-8 and TRBJ2-3): EAGVTQSPTHLIKTRGQQATLRCSPISGHTSVYWYQQALGLGLQFLLWYDEGEERNRGNFPPRFSGRQFPNYSSELNVNALELEDSALYLCASSLDGMSTDTQYFGPGTRLTVL.

The gene calls are TRBV18 and TRBJ2-1; 9 nucleotides align to TRBD2. Germline-derived CDR1 and CDR2 are KGHSH and LQKENI. J gave up 15 bases and V 2 bases, and 5 bases lay outside the gene matches. The CDR3 runs 12 residues. CDR3 coding DNA: TGTGCCAGCTCACCATGGACTAGCGTTGGGTTCTTC. This encodes CASSPWTSVGFF.